This T cell receptor beta chain was found in a study of vaccination and CD4 T cells after COVID-19. Study background: The convalescent population consisted of six males and four females, two of whom were of Hispanic ethnicity. Typically, post-vaccine samples were obtained a median around 72 days after dose two, within a range of 14 to 241. For control cultures, the treatment was a CEFX pool, an HIV-1 Nef pool, or no peptide. The study's findings and limits: Data came from relatively few convalescent patients and lacked early post-infection timepoints.

This clonotype turned up a few times. Its matching antigen is unknown. Described treatment: roughly nine-day PBMC culture with coronavirus spike peptide pools or control peptides (ViraFEST assay). Cultured CD4+ T cells had their DNA profiled by the Oncomine TCR Beta short-read assay. TCRdb re-called the PCR reads through MiXCR, storing one row per CDR3 protein. Of some 22,000 distinct CDR3 sequences listed, roughly 60% were seen once; the top ten hold about 23%. Trimming stripped 0 bases from V and 2 bases from J, with 10 bases between. Germline values: CDR1 DFQATT, CDR2 SNEGSKA (reference sequence). This CDR3 spans 14 amino acids.

This sequence was found in a human donor who received a COVID-19 vaccine. Sequenced here: CD4+ T cells from blood, cultured in vitro, sampled before SARS-CoV-2 vaccination. The chain links TRBV20-1 to TRBJ1-2; D is perhaps TRBD1 (5 bases). The CDR3 loop is CSAREGGKNYGYTF. The CDR3 DNA sequence: TGCAGTGCTAGAGAGGGGGGAAAGAACTATGGCTACACCTTC.